This TCR beta chain stems from a study of cytotoxic CD8 clonotypes in ibrutinib-treated CLL. Method: immunoSEQ multiplex PCR; TCRdb's copy keeps in-frame clones and lacks some. Of about 140,000 clones listed, approximately 80% were seen once; the top ten hold 7.6%. The CDR3 covers 11 residues. Germline V gene sequence: CDR1 SEHNR, CDR2 FQNEAQ (reference sequence). A word on this clone: The junction and the germline gene differ at one end; a read error may be behind it.

This specimen was PBMCs, taken after 36 months of ibrutinib treatment. This receptor was identified in a human donor with chronic lymphocytic leukemia. V is TRBV7-9 and J is TRBJ2-7; weak D call: TRBD2 (5 bases). The CDR3 DNA is TGTGCCAGCAGCTTAGCCTCACTAGAAGTCTTC. It encodes CASSLASLEVF.